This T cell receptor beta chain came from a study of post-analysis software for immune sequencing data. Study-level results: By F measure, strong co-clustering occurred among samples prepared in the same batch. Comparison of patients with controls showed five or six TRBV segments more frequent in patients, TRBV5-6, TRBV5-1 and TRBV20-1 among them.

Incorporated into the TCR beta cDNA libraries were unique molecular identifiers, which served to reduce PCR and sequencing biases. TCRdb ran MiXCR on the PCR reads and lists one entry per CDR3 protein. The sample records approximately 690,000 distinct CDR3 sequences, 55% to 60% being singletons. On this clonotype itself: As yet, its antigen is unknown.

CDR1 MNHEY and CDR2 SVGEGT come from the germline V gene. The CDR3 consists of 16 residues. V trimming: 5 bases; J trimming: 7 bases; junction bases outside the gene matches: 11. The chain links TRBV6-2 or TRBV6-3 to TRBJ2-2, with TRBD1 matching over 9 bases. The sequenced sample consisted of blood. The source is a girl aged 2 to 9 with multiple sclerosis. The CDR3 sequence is CASSHPGTGNLGELFF. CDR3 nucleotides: TGTGCCAGCAGTCACCCCGGGACAGGGAACCTCGGGGAGCTGTTTTTT.